Presented here are 22 T cell receptor beta chains from one specimen sequenced in a study of shared clonotypes between healthy human individuals. Produced via immunoSEQ multiplex PCR; TCRdb's table is partial and in-frame only. The data contain 2,100,000 or so clones, 95% of them singletons. Sequences were obtained from naive CD4+ T cells sorted from blood. Regarding subset: CD45RA+ positively selected. The receptors were sampled from a man in his late teens or twenties in good health.

This chain links TRBV20-1 with TRBJ1-6; D call uncertain. CDR1 and CDR2 from the germline V gene are DFQATT and SNEGSKA (reference sequence). The germline V and J ends were trimmed by 3 bases and 11 bases, with 5 bases remaining between them. The CDR3 is made up of 10 amino acids. For the CDR3, the DNA is TGCAGTGCTAGTGAGCCACCCCTCCACTTT. This encodes CSASEPPLHF.

This clone showed up just once. This rearrangement joins TRBV7-8 to TRBJ1-1, with TRBD1 matching 9 bases. This CDR3 comprises 15 residues. Germline CDR1 is SGHVS and CDR2 is FQNEAQ. The V and J ends lost 1 base and 4 bases, in that order; junction bases with no gene match: 4. The CDR3 loop reads CASSLVGQGGTEAFF. For the CDR3, the DNA is TGTGCCAGCAGCTTAGTGGGACAGGGAGGCACTGAAGCTTTCTTT.

The chain has TRBV16 and TRBJ1-5; a weak D match, TRBD1 (5 bases). The CDR3 extends over 18 amino acids. V gave up 4 bases and J gave up 1 base, with 20 bases separating them. Germline lookup yields CDR1 KGHSY and CDR2 FQNENV. Here the CDR3 DNA reads TGTGCCAGCAGCCGTGGTGGGACGTGGGCTTTAAGCAATCAGCCCCAGCATTTT. Encoded protein: CASSRGGTWALSNQPQHF.

This chain links TRBV28 with TRBJ2-6; D unresolved. V was shortened by 4 bases and J by 0 bases, with 13 bases between the two germline ends. The CDR3 consists of 17 residues. Germline values: CDR1 MDHEN, CDR2 SYDVKM. CDR3 amino acids: CASSSRVGASGANVLTF. The CDR3 DNA reads as TGTGCCAGCAGTTCCCGGGTTGGAGCCTCTGGGGCCAACGTCCTGACTTTC.

The chain employs TRBV7-8 and TRBJ2-1; 8 bases line up with TRBD1. V trimming: 6 bases; J trimming: 9 bases; junction bases outside the gene matches: 1. Germline-derived CDR1 and CDR2 are SGHVS and FQNEAQ. The CDR3 loop spans 11 amino acids. The CDR3 loop is CASRDRGEQFF. The CDR3 DNA reads TGTGCCAGCAGAGACAGGGGTGAGCAGTTCTTC.

V is TRBV23-1 and J is TRBJ2-7; a weak D match, TRBD1 (6 bases). TRBV23-1 is noted as an ORF with a role that remains uncertain. The CDR3 has 17 residues. V gave up 0 bases and J gave up 5 bases, with 20 bases separating them. Written as DNA, the CDR3 is TGCGCCAGCAGTCAATCTCGGACAGAATCGAACTATAACGAGCAGTACTTC. Translated, it gives CASSQSRTESNYNEQYF.

The CDR3, as DNA: TGTGCCAGCAGTTTATGGGGCCTATTTGGTAGCGGGCCTAATGAGCAGTTCTTC. This encodes CASSLWGLFGSGPNEQFF. This chain joins TRBV27 and TRBJ2-1, with TRBD2 matching 7 bases. Germline lookup yields CDR1 MNHEY and CDR2 SMNVEV (reference sequence). This CDR3 spans 18 amino acids. J gave up 7 bases and V 1 base, and 16 bases lay outside the gene matches.

This chain uses TRBV5-4 with TRBJ1-2; D is possibly TRBD1 (6 bases). The CDR3 is 15 amino acids. CDR1 SGHNT and CDR2 YYREEE come from the germline V gene (reference sequence). V lost 4 bases to trimming and J lost 2 bases, with 15 bases between them. The CDR3 sequence: CASSPTGGTNYGYTF. DNA for the CDR3: TGTGCCAGCAGCCCCACTGGGGGGACAAACTATGGCTACACCTTC.

V usage is TRBV6-1 and J usage is TRBJ2-1; D not certain. Trimming stripped 9 bases from V and 6 bases from J, with 15 bases between. This CDR3 spans 13 amino acids. CDR1 is MNHNS, CDR2 SASEGT, per germline. The CDR3 bases are TGTGCCAGTAAAGGTATTAGCAGCAATGAGCAGTTCTTC. Translation gives CASKGISSNEQFF.

This chain joins TRBV6-5 and TRBJ2-1; 11 bases map to TRBD2. The J segment lost 5 bases and the V segment lost 8 bases, leaving 8 bases of the junction unmatched. The germline V gene encodes CDR1 MNHEY and CDR2 SVGAGI. The CDR3 runs to 15 residues. CDR3 sequence (DNA): TGTGCCAGCCGGTCGACTAGCGGGACTAACAATGAGCAGTTCTTC. Its translation is CASRSTSGTNNEQFF.

DNA for the CDR3: TGCGCCAGCAGCTACATGGATACGCAGTATTTT. It encodes CASSYMDTQYF. The rearrangement joins TRBV5-1 to TRBJ2-3; no reliable D call. From germline, CDR1 is SGHRS and CDR2 YFSETQ. This CDR3 has 11 amino acids. With 3 bases removed from V and 6 bases from J, the gap between germline ends came to 5 bases.

The rearrangement joins TRBV2 to TRBJ1-4, with no clear D. Looked up from germline, CDR1 is SNHLY and CDR2 is FYNNEI. This CDR3 has 15 amino acids. V dropped 6 bases and J dropped 2 bases, with 13 bases sitting between them. This CDR3 is CASSPSGTTNEKLFF. The DNA of the CDR3 is TGTGCCAGCAGCCCTTCTGGAACCACTAATGAAAAACTGTTTTTT.

The genes are TRBV4-3 and TRBJ2-7; D might be TRBD1 (5 bases). CDR3 size: 14 residues. Germline V lookup: CDR1 LGHNA, CDR2 YSLEER. Trimming pared 4 bases from V and 2 bases from J, leaving 12 bases between. The CDR3 DNA sequence: TGCGCCAGCAGCCCTCAAAGGGGAACCTACGAGCAGTACTTC. Encoded protein: CASSPQRGTYEQYF.

In the case of this clone: This sample includes further DNA sequences coding for the same CDR3. V gene TRBV18 combines with J gene TRBJ1-2; 9 positions agree with TRBD1. This CDR3 contains 14 residues. J lost 8 bases, V lost 1 base, and 5 bases had no gene match. Germline V lookup: CDR1 KGHSH, CDR2 LQKENI. The CDR3 is CASSPLGQGMGYTF. The DNA of the CDR3 is TGTGCCAGCTCACCACTCGGACAGGGGATGGGCTACACCTTC.

The chain couples TRBV5-4 to TRBJ2-4; D ambiguous. CDR3 length: 16 amino acids. Trimming pared 3 bases from V and 1 base from J, leaving 14 bases between. Germline assignment: CDR1 SGHNT and CDR2 YYREEE (reference sequence). In DNA form, the CDR3 reads TGTGCCAGCAGCTCGAAATCCCCCGAGGCCAAAAACATTCAGTACTTC. Protein sequence: CASSSKSPEAKNIQYF.

This chain uses TRBV2 with TRBJ2-5; 11 bases fit TRBD2. Germline V gene lookup returns CDR1 SNHLY and CDR2 FYNNEI. The trim removed 4 bases at V and 5 bases at J, leaving 6 bases unmatched. The CDR3 sequence is 15 residues long. For the CDR3, the DNA is TGTGCCAGCAGTGCACTAGCGGGGGCCAAGGAGACCCAGTACTTC. Translation: CASSALAGAKETQYF. Complete variable domain (other parts from reference TRBV2 and TRBJ2-5): EPEVTQTPSHQVTQMGQEVILRCVPISNHLYFYWYRQILGQKVEFLVSFYNNEISEKSEIFDDQFSVERPDGSNFTLKIRSTKLEDSAMYFCASSALAGAKETQYFGPGTRLLVL.

The chain combines TRBV6-5 with TRBJ2-1, with 8 nucleotides matching TRBD1. From germline, CDR1 is MNHEY and CDR2 SVGAGI. The CDR3 runs 14 residues. V shed 5 bases and J 5 bases; nucleotides not matched to a gene: 5. The CDR3 region has the DNA TGTGCCAGCAGTGGTGGGGACAGGAACAATGAGCAGTTCTTC. This sequence encodes CASSGGDRNNEQFF.

The CDR3 DNA is TGTGCCAGCAGCGCCCGAGGAGCACGAGGCACAGATACGCAGTATTTT. Encoded protein: CASSARGARGTDTQYF. The gene calls are TRBV11-3 and TRBJ2-3; D not certain. The V and J ends lost 5 bases and 1 base respectively, with 16 bases between them. This CDR3 comprises 16 residues. Germline assignment: CDR1 SGHNT and CDR2 YENEEA.

CDR3 nucleotide sequence: TGTGCCACCAGCAGAGATCAAGGAAACCAAGAGACCCAGTACTTC. This sequence encodes CATSRDQGNQETQYF. The chain combines TRBV15 with TRBJ2-5, with D uncertain. The germline CDR1 and CDR2 sequences are LNHNV and YYDKDF (reference sequence). The CDR3 length is 15 residues. The V end was cut by 0 bases, the J end by 0 bases, with 8 bases between.

This rearrangement joins TRBV11-2 to TRBJ2-6; 9 bases map to TRBD2. The CDR3 spans 19 residues. Germline trimming cut 1 base from V and 0 bases from J; bases unmatched to any gene: 7. CDR1 is SGHAT, CDR2 FQNNGV, per germline. The CDR3, as DNA: TGTGCCAGCAGCTTAGGGAGACTAGCGGCAAGCTCTGGGGCCAACGTCCTGACTTTC. Residues: CASSLGRLAASSGANVLTF.

The rearrangement uses TRBV11-2 and TRBJ2-3; the D is unclear. V was clipped by 5 bases and J by 6 bases, with 9 bases between them. Germline assignment: CDR1 SGHAT and CDR2 FQNNGV. CDR3 length: 12 residues. The DNA for the CDR3 is TGTGCCAGCAGCATATCGAGGGATACGCAGTATTTT. It specifies CASSISRDTQYF.

J is TRBJ1-1 and V is TRBV5-1; no definite D call. The CDR3 consists of 13 residues. Trimming stripped 0 bases from V and 8 bases from J, with 11 bases between. The germline CDR1 and CDR2 sequences are SGHRS and YFSETQ. The CDR3: CASSLEGPFEAFF. The DNA of the CDR3 is TGCGCCAGCAGCTTGGAGGGTCCCTTCGAAGCTTTCTTT.